Each of the 20 T cell receptor beta chains below was sequenced from the same sample in a study of blood T cell repertoires in COVID-19 (dated by TCRdb to between 2020 and 2021). Library preparation was by the immunoSEQ multiplex PCR assay. Drawn from immuneACCESS, this table holds only the in-frame rearrangements with V and J called that TCRdb kept. Clones are partly lost; checked studies trace under half to an unresolved V gene and leave the rest unexplained. The sample table contains fewer than 45,000 clones; only one count was recorded for around four fifths of them. The top ten constitute 1.6% of the sample. The sequenced sample was peripheral blood. The receptors stem from a man in his fifties or sixties with COVID-19, enrolled during active disease.

The J gene is TRBJ1-3, the V gene TRBV10-3; 8 bases fit TRBD1. Unmatched junction bases numbered 4, after V lost 5 bases and J lost 1 base. The CDR3 sequence is 15 residues long. The germline V gene has CDR1 ENHRY and CDR2 SYGVKD. The CDR3 bases are TGTGCCATCAGTCAACAGGGGGTGTCTGGAAACACCATATATTTT. This codes for CAISQQGVSGNTIYF.

The J gene is TRBJ1-2, the V gene TRBV18, with D uncertain. The CDR3 is 14 amino acids. Germline values: CDR1 KGHSH, CDR2 LQKENI. V was clipped by 0 bases and J by 4 bases, with 9 bases between them. CDR3 loop: CASSPPTLLYGYTF. DNA for the CDR3: TGTGCCAGCTCACCACCCACTCTTCTCTATGGCTACACCTTC.

The rearrangement links TRBV25-1 to TRBJ2-3, with D tentatively TRBD1 (5 bases). Germline assignment: CDR1 MGHDK and CDR2 SYGVNS. The ends were cut back, 8 bases at V and 0 bases at J, with 15 bases in the middle. The CDR3 sequence is 15 residues long. CDR3 in DNA: TGTGCCAGCGGCTCGACAGTAACTAGCACAGATACGCAGTATTTT. Translating it yields CASGSTVTSTDTQYF.

This rearrangement joins TRBV5-1 to TRBJ1-3; 10 positions agree with TRBD1. In germline, CDR1 is SGHRS, CDR2 YFSETQ. The CDR3 spans 15 residues. The V and J ends lost 4 bases and 4 bases, in that order; junction bases with no gene match: 5. DNA for the CDR3: TGCGCCAGCAGCCCGACAGGGGGCTCAGGAAACACCATATATTTT. Its protein product is CASSPTGGSGNTIYF.

The chain uses TRBV29-1 and TRBJ2-5; 9 bases fit TRBD1. Germline CDR1 reads SQVTM; CDR2 reads ANQGSEA. This CDR3 is built from 16 residues. With 1 base clipped from V and 4 bases from J, the junction kept 10 bases outside the gene matches. CDR3 residues: CSVEALGQGIGETQYF. The CDR3 nucleotides read TGCAGCGTTGAAGCTTTAGGACAGGGGATAGGAGAGACCCAGTACTTC.

This chain links TRBV6-1 with TRBJ1-1, with D perhaps TRBD1 (6 bases). The CDR3 totals 14 residues. V dropped 3 bases and J dropped 7 bases, with 15 bases sitting between them. Germline V gives CDR1 MNHNS, CDR2 SASEGT. The CDR3 DNA sequence: TGTGCCAGCAGTGAGGGCAGGGGAAGAGTTGAAGCTTTCTTT. Translated: CASSEGRGRVEAFF.

The chain uses TRBV7-9 and TRBJ2-7; 9 positions agree with TRBD2. The germline CDR1 and CDR2 sequences are SEHNR and FQNEAQ (reference sequence). Trimming took 2 bases from V and 9 from J; bases not matched to a gene: 5. The CDR3 spans 13 residues. CDR3 nucleotides: TGTGCCAGCAGCTTACTAGCGGGGCGTGGGCAGTACTTC. Translation: CASSLLAGRGQYF.

The V and J genes are TRBV5-4 and TRBJ1-2; 9 bases are a match to TRBD1. The V gene's germline CDR1 is SGHNT and CDR2 YYREEE (reference sequence). J was trimmed by 7 bases and V by 2 bases; bases with no gene match: 6. The CDR3 has 14 amino acids. Here the CDR3 DNA reads TGTGCCAGCAGCTTCAAGACAGGGGGGGTTGGCTACACCTTC. It translates to CASSFKTGGVGYTF.

This chain joins TRBV25-1 and TRBJ1-5, with 8 bases lining up with TRBD1. Germline V gene lookup returns CDR1 MGHDK and CDR2 SYGVNS. V gave up 3 bases and J gave up 5 bases; unmatched junction bases: 3. CDR3 length equals 14 residues. The CDR3 here is CASSEGQAYQPQHF. The CDR3, as DNA: TGTGCCAGCAGTGAGGGACAGGCGTATCAGCCCCAGCATTTT.

The chain's CDR3 is CASSLAGSSPREQYF. CDR3 DNA sequence: TGTGCCAGCAGCTTGGCCGGCTCGAGCCCGAGGGAGCAGTACTTC. This chain uses TRBV5-8 with TRBJ2-7, with no clear D. The CDR3 length is 15 residues. V lost 0 bases, J lost 7 bases, and 17 bases lay in between. CDR1 and CDR2 from the germline V gene are SGHTS and YDEGEE.

The chain combines TRBV6-5 with TRBJ2-1; D gene ambiguous. V was cut by 10 bases and J by 5 bases, with 18 bases left in between. The CDR3 covers 14 residues. The V gene's germline CDR1 is MNHEY and CDR2 SVGAGI. CDR3 residues: CATAIKVADNEQFF. In DNA form, the CDR3 reads TGTGCCACCGCCATTAAAGTCGCGGACAATGAGCAGTTCTTC.

The CDR3 DNA reads TGCGCCAGCAGCTTGGGAGGGAAGGGCACTGAAGCTTTCTTT. It specifies CASSLGGKGTEAFF. The chain joins TRBV5-1 to TRBJ1-1; D is unclear. The CDR3 contains 14 residues. The germline V and J ends were trimmed by 0 bases and 4 bases, with 10 bases remaining between them. The germline V gene encodes CDR1 SGHRS and CDR2 YFSETQ. The entire variable domain, with the rest obtained from reference TRBV5-1 and TRBJ1-1, is as follows: KAGVTQTPRYLIKTRGQQVTLSCSPISGHRSVSWYQQTPGQGLQFLFEYFSETQRNKGNFPGRFSGRQFSNSRSEMNVSTLELGDSALYLCASSLGGKGTEAFFGQGTRLTVV.

This clone turned up a few times. CDR3 sequence: CASSSRGGTEAFF. Written as DNA, the CDR3 is TGTGCCAGCAGCTCCCGGGGGGGCACTGAAGCTTTCTTT. The chain couples TRBV5-4 to TRBJ1-1; a weak D match, TRBD1 (5 bases). The CDR3 loop spans 13 amino acids. Germline-derived CDR1 and CDR2 are SGHNT and YYREEE (reference sequence). Trimming removed 3 bases at V and 4 bases at J, with 10 bases between.

This clone was seen a single time. The chain links TRBV4-1 to TRBJ2-7; 7 bases are a match to TRBD1. J was trimmed by 2 bases and V by 3 bases; bases with no gene match: 7. This CDR3 has 15 amino acids. CDR1 and CDR2 from the germline V gene are MGHRA and YSYEKL. In DNA, the CDR3 is TGCGCCAGCAGCCAGGGGACAGCAGCAGCCTACGAGCAGTACTTC. As protein: CASSQGTAAAYEQYF.

The CDR3 loop reads CASSQVGGSNQPQHF. CDR3 DNA sequence: TGCGCCAGCAGCCAAGTGGGGGGTAGCAATCAGCCCCAGCATTTT. V and J are TRBV4-3 and TRBJ1-5, with a possible D match to TRBD1 (5 bases). Germline loops: CDR1 LGHNA, CDR2 YSLEER. The V gene lost 1 base and the J gene lost 0 bases, with 7 bases spanning the gap. This CDR3 is built from 15 residues.

This clone was seen just once. This rearrangement joins TRBV3-1 (or the pseudogene TRBV3-2) to TRBJ1-3; no clear D. The CDR3 loop spans 15 amino acids. Looked up from germline, CDR1 is LGHDT and CDR2 is YNNKEL (reference sequence). V lost 4 bases to trimming and J lost 2 bases, with 12 bases between them. The chain's CDR3 is CASSPSSVTGNTIYF. The CDR3 region has the DNA TGTGCCAGCAGCCCAAGCTCCGTCACTGGAAACACCATATATTTT.

The chain links TRBV6-5 to TRBJ1-6, with a possible D match to TRBD1 (6 bases). Germline V gene lookup returns CDR1 MNHEY and CDR2 SVGAGI. The CDR3 is made up of 15 amino acids. Trimming stripped 3 bases from V and 7 bases from J, with 13 bases between. CDR3 bases: TGTGCCAGCAGTTATAGCTTACAGGGAAATTCACCCCTCCACTTT. It codes for CASSYSLQGNSPLHF.

This chain uses TRBV11-3 with TRBJ2-4; tentative D call: TRBD2 (7 bases). There are 15 residues in the CDR3. Trimming removed 3 bases at V and 1 base at J, with 10 bases between. Germline-derived CDR1 and CDR2 are SGHNT and YENEEA. The CDR3 loop reads CASSLGGPAKNIQYF. CDR3 nucleotides: TGTGCCAGCAGCTTGGGGGGGCCGGCCAAAAACATTCAGTACTTC.

This chain connects TRBV5-1 to TRBJ2-7; the match to TRBD2 covers 10 bases. Germline assignment: CDR1 SGHRS and CDR2 YFSETQ. This CDR3 contains 13 residues. J was trimmed by 7 bases and V by 4 bases; bases with no gene match: 5. The CDR3 here is CASSLAGEKEQYF. The CDR3 region has the DNA TGCGCCAGCAGCCTAGCGGGAGAAAAAGAGCAGTACTTC. Looking up the rest from reference TRBV5-1 and TRBJ2-7 gives the full variable domain: KAGVTQTPRYLIKTRGQQVTLSCSPISGHRSVSWYQQTPGQGLQFLFEYFSETQRNKGNFPGRFSGRQFSNSRSEMNVSTLELGDSALYLCASSLAGEKEQYFGPGTRLTVT.

The genes are TRBV6-5 and TRBJ2-4, with TRBD1 matching 9 bases. Germline CDR1 is MNHEY and CDR2 is SVGAGI. CDR3 length: 16 residues. The ends lost 0 bases at V and 12 bases at J; junction bases unmatched: 12. The CDR3 region has the DNA TGTGCCAGCAGTTACTCGAGACAGGGGGGAGTAAGGTATCAGTACTTC. This sequence encodes CASSYSRQGGVRYQYF.